Included here is one T cell receptor (beta chain) sequence, with context. Its antigen is currently not known. Base qualities are not at hand, and no much larger clone is one base apart. The immunoSEQ Assay, a bias-controlled multiplex PCR, was used to amplify TCRbeta CDR3 regions from genomic DNA. In the original analysis: The number of nucleated cells in each sample was estimated by amplification of reference gene primers within the assay. To quantify the absolute abundance of each unique TCRbeta CDR3 rearrangement, sequence reads were collapsed and filtered. For each sample, productive Simpson clonality was calculated as the square root of Simpson's diversity index across productive rearrangements. TCRdb took over this immuneACCESS table, retaining in-frame rearrangements with V and J assigned. Such tables are incomplete; in checked studies, under half of the missing clones stem from an unresolved V gene, and the remainder is unexplained. That table gives V, J and clone size, and the DNA gave D and trimming. This sample is represented by 150,000 to 200,000 clones; roughly 87% of them were singletons. Of the sample, approximately 11% is held by the ten largest clones.

These data belong to a study of blood T cell repertoires in COVID-19 (dated by TCRdb to the early 2020s). Regarding the research as a whole: Samples covering the acute and convalescent phases of COVID-19 were provided by collaborators in the United States, Italy and Spain. Samples were obtained from the ongoing ImmuneRACE study (first 160 participants) and from 1,000 to 1,500 subjects provided by 6 global collaborators. Where available, HLA class I and class II types were taken from metadata supplied by the sample provider and were not determined by assay-based typing. A de-identified subject ID, COVID-19 status, age in years and sex were almost always included in the sample metadata. The repertoires were released in a freely available public database meant as a resource for research on the immune response to SARS-CoV-2. Subjects who had been exposed to COVID-19, were actively infected with it, or had recovered from it provided the deeply sampled blood TCRbeta repertoires that made up the dataset. The material from the prospective study consisted of cDNA or gDNA derived from T cells, B-cell-depleted T cells, or PBMCs. What the study reported, not specific to this receptor: Clinical and demographic metadata were provided uncurated, with the amount varying by source and participant.

Participants in the prospective study were enrolled through a virtual design, were aged about 18 to 90 years, and lived in roughly 24 United States geographic areas. In the prospective study, participants were assigned to cohorts based on the clinical history participants reported in a screening survey and a study questionnaire. Recovered participants in ImmuneRACE Cohort 3 were defined as having two consecutive negative NP/OP PCR tests, clearance from a healthcare professional, or resolution of symptoms. Each participant in the prospective study had whole blood, serum and a nasopharyngeal or oropharyngeal swab collected by mobile phlebotomists. Over a 2-month period, participants in the prospective study had the option of providing additional blood draws and questionnaires. Before DNA extraction, prospective study blood samples were shipped either frozen or at room temperature. Sequenced sample: PBMCs or T cells enriched from blood (not recorded which). This sequence was found in a man aged 45 to 65 who had recovered from COVID-19.

The DNA reads TGTGCCAGCAGAGAACAGGGGGAGGAGGGCTACACCTTC. Its amino acids are CASREQGEEGYTF. The rearrangement joined TRBV5-5 to TRBJ1-2, with 8 bases aligning to TRBD1. According to the germline V gene (reference sequence), CDR1 reads SGHKS and CDR2 reads YYEKEE. V is pruned by 5 bases and J by 8 bases, leaving 8 bases of the junction without a gene match. CDR3 length: 13 amino acids, cysteine to phenylalanine. The CDR3 DNA has 39 bases and is translated from base 1.